There are a few counts of the clone carrying this TCR beta chain. Per the authors' pipeline: The assay estimated nucleated cells by amplifying reference gene primers. The table came from immunoSEQ multiplex PCR; TCRdb's copy has only in-frame clones and leaves some out. V and J calls and clone size are as listed in that table; D and trimming were resolved from the DNA. The sample yields about 200,000 clones, about 81% seen once. The source of the sample is a study of blood T cell repertoires in COVID-19. Study in general: Spain, Italy and the United States supplied samples that represented acute and convalescent COVID-19.

The V gene's germline CDR1 is SGHVS and CDR2 FNYEAQ. The CDR3 length is 16 residues. Trimming stripped 0 bases from V and 4 bases from J, with 10 bases between. This receptor was obtained from a woman older than 75 with COVID-19, enrolled during active disease. The gene calls are TRBV7-6 and TRBJ1-6, with D perhaps matching TRBD1 (5 bases). The specimen was peripheral blood. For the CDR3, the DNA is TGTGCCAGCAGCTTAGCCCCGCAGGGATATAATTCACCCCTCCACTTT. It is translated as CASSLAPQGYNSPLHF.